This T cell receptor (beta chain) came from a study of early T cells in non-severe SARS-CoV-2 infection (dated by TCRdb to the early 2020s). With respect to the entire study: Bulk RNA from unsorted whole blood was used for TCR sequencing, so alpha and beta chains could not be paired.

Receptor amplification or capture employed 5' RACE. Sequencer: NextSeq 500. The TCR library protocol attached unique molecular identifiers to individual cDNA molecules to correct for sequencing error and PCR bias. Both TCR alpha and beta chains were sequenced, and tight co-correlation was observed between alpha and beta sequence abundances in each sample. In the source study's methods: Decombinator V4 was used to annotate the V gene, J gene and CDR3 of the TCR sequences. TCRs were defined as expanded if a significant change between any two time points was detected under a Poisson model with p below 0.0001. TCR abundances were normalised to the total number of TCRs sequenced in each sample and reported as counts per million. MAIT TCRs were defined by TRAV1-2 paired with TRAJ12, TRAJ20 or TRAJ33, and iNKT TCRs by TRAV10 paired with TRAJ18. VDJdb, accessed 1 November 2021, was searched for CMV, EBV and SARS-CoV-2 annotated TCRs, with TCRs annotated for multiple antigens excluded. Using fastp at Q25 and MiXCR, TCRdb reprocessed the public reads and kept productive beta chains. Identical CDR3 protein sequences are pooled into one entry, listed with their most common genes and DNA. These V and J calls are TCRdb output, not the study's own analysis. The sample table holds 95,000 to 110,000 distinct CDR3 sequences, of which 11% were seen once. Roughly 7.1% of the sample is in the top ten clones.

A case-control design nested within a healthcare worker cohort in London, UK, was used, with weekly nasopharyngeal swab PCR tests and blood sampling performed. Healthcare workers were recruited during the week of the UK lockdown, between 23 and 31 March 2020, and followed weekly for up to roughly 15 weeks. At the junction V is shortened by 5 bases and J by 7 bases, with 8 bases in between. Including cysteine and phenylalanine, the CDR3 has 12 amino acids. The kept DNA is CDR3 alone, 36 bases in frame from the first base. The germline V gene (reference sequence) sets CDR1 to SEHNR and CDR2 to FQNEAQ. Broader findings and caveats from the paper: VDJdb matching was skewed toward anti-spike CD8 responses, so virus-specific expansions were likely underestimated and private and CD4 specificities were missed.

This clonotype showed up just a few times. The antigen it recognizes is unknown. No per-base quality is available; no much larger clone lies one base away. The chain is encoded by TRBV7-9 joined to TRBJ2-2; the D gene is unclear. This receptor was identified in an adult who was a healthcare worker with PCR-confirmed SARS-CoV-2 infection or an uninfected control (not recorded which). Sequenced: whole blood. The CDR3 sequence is CASSAPVGELFF. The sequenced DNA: TGTGCCAGCAGCGCACCTGTCGGGGAGCTGTTTTTT.